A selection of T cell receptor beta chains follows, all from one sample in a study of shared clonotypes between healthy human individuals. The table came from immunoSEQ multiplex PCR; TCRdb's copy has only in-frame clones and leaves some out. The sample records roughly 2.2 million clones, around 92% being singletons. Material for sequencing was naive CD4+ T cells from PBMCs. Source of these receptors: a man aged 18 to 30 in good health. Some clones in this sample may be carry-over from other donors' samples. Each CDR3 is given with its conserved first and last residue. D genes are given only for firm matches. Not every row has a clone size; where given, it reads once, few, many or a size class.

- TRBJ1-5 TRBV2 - CASREDRDQPQHF TGTGCCAGCAGAGAGGACAGAGATCAGCCCCAGCATTTT
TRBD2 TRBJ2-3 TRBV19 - CASSMDRGTSGTDTQYF TGTGCCAGTAGTATGGATCGTGGGACTAGCGGCACAGATACGCAGTATTTT
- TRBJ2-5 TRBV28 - CATIPGGRETQYF TGTGCCACCATCCCGGGGGGCCGAGAGACCCAGTACTTC
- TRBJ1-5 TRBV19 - CASKDLDNQPQHF TGTGCCAGTAAGGATTTAGACAATCAGCCCCAGCATTTT
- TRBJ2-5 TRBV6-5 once CASSYLGGEETQYF TGTGCCAGCAGTTATTTAGGGGGGGAAGAGACCCAGTACTTC
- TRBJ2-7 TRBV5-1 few CASGGDPRDSYEQYF TGCGCCAGCGGAGGGGACCCCCGGGACTCTTACGAGCAGTACTTC
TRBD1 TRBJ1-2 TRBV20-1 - CSARQGYGYTF TGCAGTGCGCGACAGGGATATGGCTACACCTTC
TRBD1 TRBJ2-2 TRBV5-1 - CASSFRDRVTGELFF TGCGCCAGCAGCTTCCGGGACAGGGTCACCGGGGAGCTGTTTTTT
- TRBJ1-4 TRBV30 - CAWRVSFPDEKLFF TGTGCCTGGAGGGTTTCTTTCCCCGATGAAAAACTGTTTTTT
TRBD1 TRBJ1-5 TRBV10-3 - CAIKGQGGNQPQHF TGTGCCATCAAAGGGCAGGGGGGCAATCAGCCCCAGCATTTT
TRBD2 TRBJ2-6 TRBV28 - CASRPGGSGANVLTF TGTGCCAGCCGCCCGGGGGGTTCTGGGGCCAACGTCCTGACTTTC
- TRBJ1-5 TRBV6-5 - CASSRGGAGQPQHF TGTGCCAGCAGCCGAGGGGGGGCGGGCCAGCCCCAGCATTTT
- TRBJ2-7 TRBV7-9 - CASSEGPYEQYF TGTGCCAGCAGCGAAGGGCCCTACGAGCAGTACTTC
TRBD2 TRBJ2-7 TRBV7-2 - CASSPSGIPYEQYF TGTGCCAGCAGCCCTAGCGGGATTCCATACGAGCAGTACTTC
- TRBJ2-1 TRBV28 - CASSRPGQYNEQFF TGTGCCAGCAGCCGTCCGGGGCAATACAATGAGCAGTTCTTC
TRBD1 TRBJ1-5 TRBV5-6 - CASSARTGGGQPQHF TGTGCCAGCAGCGCCCGGACAGGAGGAGGTCAGCCCCAGCATTTT
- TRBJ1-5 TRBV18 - CASSPLPTLGQPQHF TGTGCCAGCTCACCCCTACCGACGTTGGGGCAGCCCCAGCATTTT
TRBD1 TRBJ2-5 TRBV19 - CASSRRTGGETQYF TGTGCCAGTAGTAGAAGGACAGGGGGAGAGACCCAGTACTTC
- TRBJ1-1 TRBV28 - CASILLGTLEAFF TGTGCCAGCATCCTACTGGGGACTCTTGAAGCTTTCTTT
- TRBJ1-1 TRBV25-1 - CASRTNMNTEAFF TGTGCCAGCCGTACAAATATGAACACTGAAGCTTTCTTT
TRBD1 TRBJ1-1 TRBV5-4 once CASSLDRALTLNTEAFF TGTGCCAGCAGCCTGGACAGGGCCCTTACATTGAACACTGAAGCTTTCTTT
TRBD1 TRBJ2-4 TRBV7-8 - CASSLFLSSPNRDRGLNIQYF TGTGCCAGCAGCTTATTCCTCTCTTCGCCAAACCGGGACAGGGGTTTAAACATTCAGTACTTC
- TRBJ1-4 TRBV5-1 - CASSLGGVGEKLFF TGCGCCAGCAGTCTTGGGGGCGTGGGTGAAAAACTGTTTTTT
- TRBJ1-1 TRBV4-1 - CASSLERGLAEAFF TGCGCCAGCAGCCTCGAGCGGGGGCTGGCTGAAGCTTTCTTT
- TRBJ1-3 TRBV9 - CASSVGGVGNTIYF TGTGCCAGCAGCGTAGGCGGGGTTGGAAACACCATATATTTT
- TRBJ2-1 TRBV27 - CASSLANPPGDDEQFF TGTGCCAGCAGTTTAGCGAACCCCCCGGGGGACGATGAGCAGTTCTTC
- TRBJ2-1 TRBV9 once CASSPGVPSYNEQFF TGTGCCAGCAGCCCGGGGGTACCGTCCTACAATGAGCAGTTCTTC
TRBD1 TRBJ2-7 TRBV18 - CASSKTGGYEQYF TGTGCCAGCTCAAAGACAGGGGGCTACGAGCAGTACTTC
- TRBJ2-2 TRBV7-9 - CASSLVGTTGELFF TGTGCCAGCAGCTTAGTGGGGACCACCGGGGAGCTGTTTTTT
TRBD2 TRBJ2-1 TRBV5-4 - CASSLPGLANNEQFF TGTGCCAGCAGCTTGCCGGGACTAGCAAACAATGAGCAGTTCTTC
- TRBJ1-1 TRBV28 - CASSLGGAMDTEAFF TGTGCCAGCAGTTTAGGAGGGGCTATGGACACTGAAGCTTTCTTT
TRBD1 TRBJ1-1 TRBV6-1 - CASTLDRQNTEAFF TGTGCCAGCACCCTGGACAGGCAGAACACTGAAGCTTTCTTT
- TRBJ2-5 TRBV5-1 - CASRIGQQETQYF TGCGCCAGCAGGATTGGACAACAAGAGACCCAGTACTTC
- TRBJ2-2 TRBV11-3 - CASSSRTGAKDTGELFF TGTGCCAGCAGCTCACGAACGGGCGCGAAGGACACCGGGGAGCTGTTTTTT
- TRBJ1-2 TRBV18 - CASSLQDNYGYTF TGTGCCAGCTCACTGCAGGATAACTATGGCTACACCTTC
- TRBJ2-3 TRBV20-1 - CSAEVRDTQYF TGCAGTGCTGAAGTGAGAGATACGCAGTATTTT
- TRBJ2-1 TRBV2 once CASSEGLTEQFF TGTGCCAGCAGTGAAGGCCTAACAGAGCAGTTCTTC
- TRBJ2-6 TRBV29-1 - CSVISGANVLTF TGCAGCGTCATCTCTGGGGCCAACGTCCTGACTTTC
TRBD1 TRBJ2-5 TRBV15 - CATSRDQGEETQYF TGTGCCACCAGCAGAGATCAGGGGGAGGAGACCCAGTACTTC
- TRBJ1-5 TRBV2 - CASRAGLSAVTPQHF TGTGCCAGCAGGGCAGGGCTGAGTGCCGTAACGCCCCAGCATTTT
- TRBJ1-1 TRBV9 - CASSGQTGNTEAFF TGTGCCAGCAGCGGGCAGACAGGAAACACTGAAGCTTTCTTT
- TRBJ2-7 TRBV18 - CATTQGTPSYEQYF TGTGCCACAACTCAGGGAACACCCTCCTACGAGCAGTACTTC
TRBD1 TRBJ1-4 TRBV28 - CASSPGTGNEKLFF TGTGCCAGCAGCCCCGGGACAGGGAATGAAAAACTGTTTTTT
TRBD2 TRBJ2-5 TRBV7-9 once CASSLNSGGETQYF TGTGCCAGCAGCTTAAATTCGGGGGGTGAGACCCAGTACTTC
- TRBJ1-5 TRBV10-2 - CASSIRQGNQPQHF TGCGCCAGCAGTATTAGACAGGGCAATCAGCCCCAGCATTTT
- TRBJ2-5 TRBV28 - CASSFGFPGETQYF TGTGCCAGCAGTTTTGGTTTCCCCGGGGAGACCCAGTACTTC
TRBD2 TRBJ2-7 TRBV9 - CASSVSSGQSYEQYF TGTGCCAGCAGCGTTAGTAGCGGGCAATCCTACGAGCAGTACTTC
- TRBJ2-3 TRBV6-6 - CASRTGRATDTQYF TGTGCCAGCAGGACGGGCAGGGCTACAGATACGCAGTATTTT
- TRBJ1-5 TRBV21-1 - CASTNVRGGDQPQHF TGTGCCAGCACTAATGTTCGGGGGGGTGATCAGCCCCAGCATTTT
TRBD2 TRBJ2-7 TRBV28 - CASTTNSGTSGSYEQYF TGTGCCAGCACCACAAACTCCGGGACTAGCGGGTCCTACGAGCAGTACTTC
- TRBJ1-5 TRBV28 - CASKEGNSNQPQHF TGTGCCAGCAAAGAGGGTAATAGCAATCAGCCCCAGCATTTT
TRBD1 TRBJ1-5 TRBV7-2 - CASSPTGGNQPQHF TGTGCCAGCAGCCCGACAGGGGGCAATCAGCCCCAGCATTTT
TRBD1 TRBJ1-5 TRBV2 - CASSRQGANQPQHF TGTGCCAGCAGTCGACAGGGTGCCAATCAGCCCCAGCATTTT
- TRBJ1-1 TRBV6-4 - CASSDEVGTEAFF TGTGCCAGCAGTGATGAGGTAGGGACTGAAGCTTTCTTT
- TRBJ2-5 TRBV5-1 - CASSPGWVGETQYF TGCGCCAGCAGCCCTGGCTGGGTCGGAGAGACCCAGTACTTC
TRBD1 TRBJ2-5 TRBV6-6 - CASSYPGQGFKTQYF TGTGCCAGCAGTTACCCGGGACAGGGGTTTAAGACCCAGTACTTC
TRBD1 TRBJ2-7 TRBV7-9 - CASSRELGGTGPYEQYF TGTGCCAGCAGTAGGGAGCTTGGCGGGACAGGACCTTACGAGCAGTACTTC